The sequence of this TCR beta chain was determined in a study of shared clonotypes between healthy human individuals. Overall study context: For every donor, three CD4 naive, three CD4 memory, two CD8 naive and one CD8 memory plates were used. Findings and limits, study-wide: Larger richness was generally estimated for naive than memory subsets. Non-shared clonotypes had lower generation probabilities than clonotypes shared by all four sorted-subset donors.

Concerning this clone: What it binds is unknown.

Clones were sequenced by immunoSEQ multiplex PCR, and TCRdb holds only the in-frame ones, with some missing. The sample lists roughly 2 million clones; approximately 96% were seen once. Per germline, CDR1 MNHEY and CDR2 SVGAGI. The CDR3 totals 15 residues. V lost 5 bases and J lost 8; bases outside the gene matches: 12. The TCR was taken from a man aged 18 to 30 in good health. Sequencing was carried out using naive CD4+ T cells sorted from blood. Stated subset: CD45RA+ positively selected. V and J are TRBV6-5 and TRBJ1-3; 7 nucleotides match TRBD1. CDR3 amino acids: CASSMRGQGGYTIYF. For the CDR3, the DNA is TGTGCCAGCAGTATGAGGGGGCAGGGTGGGTACACCATATATTTT.